Below, one TCR beta chain is given with its context. As yet, its antigen is unknown. This CDR3 spans 19 amino acids. Per germline, CDR1 SGHRS and CDR2 YFSETQ. Trimming removed 4 bases at V and 4 bases at J, with 28 bases between. The data were taken from a study of early T cells in non-severe SARS-CoV-2 infection. On the study more broadly: Chains stayed unpaired after sequencing of bulk RNA from unsorted whole blood.

cDNA molecules, individually, were tagged with unique molecular identifiers. TCRdb analysed the 5' RACE reads with MiXCR anew, one entry per CDR3 protein. The profile shows around 88,000 distinct CDR3 sequences, over 13% of them singletons. Study conclusions and caveats: Database matching using VDJdb favored anti-spike CD8 responses, with private and CD4 specificities left missing.

The gene calls are TRBV5-1 and TRBJ2-3; D is perhaps TRBD2 (5 bases). The sequence derives from an adult who was a healthcare worker with PCR-confirmed SARS-CoV-2 infection or an uninfected control (not recorded which). The sequenced sample was whole blood. CDR3 sequence reads: CASSPPSAAGPGGPDTQYF. Here the CDR3 DNA reads TGCGCCAGCAGCCCCCCCTCCGCCGCGGGCCCCGGTGGTCCAGATACGCAGTATTTT.